The 10 T cell receptor beta chains presented below share a single source sample, sequenced in a study of blood T cell repertoires in COVID-19. The table came from immunoSEQ multiplex PCR; TCRdb's copy has only in-frame clones and leaves some out. The repertoire holds about 120,000 clones, with around 90% as singletons. The sample was peripheral blood. The source is a woman aged 55 to 70 with COVID-19, enrolled during active disease.

This rearrangement joins TRBV27 to TRBJ2-3, with TRBD2 matching over 13 bases. The CDR3 has 15 amino acids. Losses at the gene ends were 3 bases for V and 9 bases for J; bases not matched to a gene: 6. In germline, CDR1 is MNHEY, CDR2 SMNVEV (reference sequence). For the CDR3, the DNA is TGTGCCAGCAGTTTTGGTACTAGCGGGGGGGAAACGCAGTATTTT. Protein product: CASSFGTSGGETQYF.

The chain carries TRBV30 and TRBJ1-3; 9 bases agree with TRBD1. Germline values: CDR1 GTSNPN, CDR2 SVGIG (reference sequence). V was clipped by 5 bases and J by 7 bases; unmatched bases: 6. The CDR3 has 13 amino acids. The DNA of the CDR3 is TGTGCCTGGGGGGGACAGGGTCGGAACACCATATATTTT. Translation: CAWGGQGRNTIYF.

The chain recombines TRBV9 with TRBJ2-5, with 9 bases aligning to TRBD2. The CDR3 totals 17 residues. The V and J ends lost 0 bases and 5 bases, in that order; junction bases with no gene match: 11. Per the germline V gene, CDR1 is SGDLS and CDR2 is YYNGEE. The CDR3 DNA reads TGTGCCAGCAGCGTAGGTCCTGCGGGGGGGTCTGGGGAGACCCAGTACTTC. This codes for CASSVGPAGGSGETQYF.

The chain is built from TRBV5-8 and TRBJ2-1; 10 positions match TRBD2. The CDR3 has 15 residues. V shed 2 bases and J 9 bases; nucleotides not matched to a gene: 8. CDR1 and CDR2 (germline): SGHTS, YDEGEE. The CDR3 reads CASSLSGGALGEQFF. DNA for the CDR3: TGTGCCAGCAGCTTAAGCGGGGGGGCCCTCGGTGAGCAGTTCTTC.

In DNA, the CDR3 is TGTGCCAGCAGCCTTAACCGGGCAACTAATGAAAAACTGTTTTTT. It translates to CASSLNRATNEKLFF. The rearrangement uses TRBV7-2 and TRBJ1-4; D is ambiguous. Germline CDR1 and CDR2: SGHTA and FQGNSA. Trimming shortened V by 5 bases and J by 0 bases, and 10 bases separated the two germline ends. This CDR3 has 15 residues.

The chain combines TRBV9 with TRBJ1-2; D uncertain. Trimming removed 0 bases from V and 5 bases from J, with 14 bases in between. This CDR3 comprises 15 residues. CDR1 is SGDLS and CDR2 is YYNGEE in the germline V gene. The CDR3 spells CASSVEPGLGYGYTF. Here the CDR3 DNA reads TGTGCCAGCAGCGTAGAACCAGGACTGGGGTATGGCTACACCTTC.

The chain links TRBV7-2 to TRBJ1-6; D remains ambiguous. V was cut by 1 base and J by 6 bases, with 13 bases left in between. The CDR3 length is 16 residues. Germline V gives CDR1 SGHTA, CDR2 FQGNSA. CDR3 region: CASSLGGPGTNSPLHF. CDR3 nucleotide sequence: TGTGCCAGCAGCTTAGGTGGCCCGGGAACTAATTCACCCCTCCACTTT.

The chain recombines TRBV7-2 with TRBJ1-1; 7 bases line up with TRBD1. The junction had 6 bases not matched to a gene; V was cut back by 8 bases and J by 0 bases. The CDR3 consists of 14 residues. The V gene's germline CDR1 is SGHTA and CDR2 FQGNSA. The CDR3 sequence is CASFKTGMNTEAFF. The CDR3 coding sequence is TGTGCCAGCTTTAAGACAGGGATGAACACTGAAGCTTTCTTT. Full variable domain (missing parts from reference TRBV7-2 and TRBJ1-1): GAGVSQSPSNKVTEKGKDVELRCDPISGHTALYWYRQSLGQGLEFLIYFQGNSAPDKSGLPSDRFSAERTGGSVSTLTIQRTQQEDSAVYLCASFKTGMNTEAFFGQGTRLTVV.

The chain employs TRBV6-6 and TRBJ1-5; no clear D. The V end lost 8 bases, the J end lost 0 bases, and 8 bases lay between the germline ends. Germline-derived CDR1 and CDR2 are MNHNY and SVGAGI (reference sequence). There are 13 residues in the CDR3. CDR3 sequence (DNA): TGTGCCAGCCAGCGTTATAGCAATCAGCCCCAGCATTTT. Its protein is CASQRYSNQPQHF.

This clone was counted a few times. This rearrangement joins TRBV5-1 to TRBJ2-1, with D tentatively TRBD1 (6 bases). This CDR3 comprises 16 residues. V was shortened by 0 bases and J by 5 bases, with 15 bases between the two germline ends. Germline V gene lookup returns CDR1 SGHRS and CDR2 YFSETQ. CDR3 in amino acids: CASSLDRAPYNNEQFF. For the CDR3, the DNA is TGCGCCAGCAGCTTGGACAGGGCGCCCTACAACAATGAGCAGTTCTTC.